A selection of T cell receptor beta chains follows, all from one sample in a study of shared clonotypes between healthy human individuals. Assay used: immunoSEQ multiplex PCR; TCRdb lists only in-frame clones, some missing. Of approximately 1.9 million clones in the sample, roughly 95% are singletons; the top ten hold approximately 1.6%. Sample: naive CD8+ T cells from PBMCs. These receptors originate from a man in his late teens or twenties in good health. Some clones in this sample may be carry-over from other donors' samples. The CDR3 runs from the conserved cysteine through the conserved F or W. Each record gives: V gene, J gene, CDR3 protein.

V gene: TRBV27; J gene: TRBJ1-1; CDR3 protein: CASSRGNMNTEAFF
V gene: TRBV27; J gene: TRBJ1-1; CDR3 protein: CASSLLGNTEAFF
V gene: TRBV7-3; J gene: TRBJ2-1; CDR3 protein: CASSPPEMNEQFF
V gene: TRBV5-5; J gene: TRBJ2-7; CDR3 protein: CASSLPDVTYEQYF
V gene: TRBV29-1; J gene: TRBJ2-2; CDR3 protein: CSVEHDRGATGELFF
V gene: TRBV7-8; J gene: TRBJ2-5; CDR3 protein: CASSLGISGPRPETQYF
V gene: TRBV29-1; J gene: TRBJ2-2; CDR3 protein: CSAFDRLNTGELFF
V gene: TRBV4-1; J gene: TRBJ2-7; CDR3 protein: CASSQGLAYEQYF
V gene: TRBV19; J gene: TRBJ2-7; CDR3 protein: CASSIYSGRIYEQYF
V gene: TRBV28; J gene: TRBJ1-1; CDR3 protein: CASRTPIPADTEAFF
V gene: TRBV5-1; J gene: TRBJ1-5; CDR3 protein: CASSYHQPQHF
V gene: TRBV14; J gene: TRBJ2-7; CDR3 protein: CASSQVDSRSYEQYF
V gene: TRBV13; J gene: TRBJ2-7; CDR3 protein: CASSLGDRSYEQYF
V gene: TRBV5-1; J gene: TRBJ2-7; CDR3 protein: CASSWGGEQYF
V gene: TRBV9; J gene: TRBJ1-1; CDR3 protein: CASSPPGARAEAFF
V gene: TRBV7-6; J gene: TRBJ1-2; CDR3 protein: CASSLSQGSYGYTF
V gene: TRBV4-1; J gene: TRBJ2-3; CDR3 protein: CASSQVVAGGRGTQYF
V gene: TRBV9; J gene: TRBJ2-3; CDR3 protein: CASSAQGTTDTQYF
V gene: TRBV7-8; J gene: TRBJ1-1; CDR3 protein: CASSPRGPNTEAFF
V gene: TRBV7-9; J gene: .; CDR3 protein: CASSLKGAPYEQYF
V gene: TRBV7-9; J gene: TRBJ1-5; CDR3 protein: CASSREVDQPQHF
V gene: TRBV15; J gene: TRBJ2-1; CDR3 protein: CATSTHPRQGRIGNEQFF
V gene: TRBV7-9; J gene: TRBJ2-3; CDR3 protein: CASSWVPGLAPDTQYF
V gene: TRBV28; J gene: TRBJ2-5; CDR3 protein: CASSPPGLAGVWETQYF
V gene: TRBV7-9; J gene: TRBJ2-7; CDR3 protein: CASSPEQGPSYEQYF
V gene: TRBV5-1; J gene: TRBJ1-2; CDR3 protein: CASSLGTGLMSDGYTF
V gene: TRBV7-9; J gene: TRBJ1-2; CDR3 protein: CASSPAYPGTYGYTF
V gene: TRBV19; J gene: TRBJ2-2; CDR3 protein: CASTATYTGELFF
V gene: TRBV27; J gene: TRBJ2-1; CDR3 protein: CASSYRDRVNNEQFF
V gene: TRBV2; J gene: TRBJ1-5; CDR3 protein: CASRTDSRQPQHF
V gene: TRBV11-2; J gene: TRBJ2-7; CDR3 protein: CASSTSGPGSHEQYF
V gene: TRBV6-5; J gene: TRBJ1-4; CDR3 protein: CASSYADHNEKLFF
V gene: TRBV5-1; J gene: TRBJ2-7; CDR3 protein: CARPRFGRALTDYEQYF
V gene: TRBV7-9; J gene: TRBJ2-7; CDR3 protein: CASSLEQGIHEQYF
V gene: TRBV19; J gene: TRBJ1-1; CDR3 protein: CASSIRDANTEAFF
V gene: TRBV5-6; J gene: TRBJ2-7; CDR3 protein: CASSWGREGEQYF
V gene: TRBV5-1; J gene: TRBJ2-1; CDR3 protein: CASSLSGSNEQFF
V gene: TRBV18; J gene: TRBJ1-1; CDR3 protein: CASSQLDVGGTEAFF
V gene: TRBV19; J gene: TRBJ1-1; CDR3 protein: CASRGQGADTEAFF
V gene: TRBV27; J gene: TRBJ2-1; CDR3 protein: CASSLFLAGAPYNEQFF